The clone carrying this T cell receptor (beta chain) has only a few counts. What it binds is unknown. With molecular barcodes, quantitative 5'-RACE was used to make the TCR beta libraries. TCRdb recomputed calls from the 5' RACE reads with MiXCR, one row per CDR3 protein. Of over 450,000 distinct CDR3 sequences in the sample, about an eighth were seen once. The sample is drawn from a study of CD8 T cells in ankylosing spondylitis. Findings and caveats of the study: Disease-linked clones were reportedly significantly enriched in matched ankylosing spondylitis synovial fluid. For ankylosing spondylitis blood, a TCR beta motif of eight or nine highly homologous variants appeared characteristic. Earlier studies detected some motif variants in reactive arthritis synovial fluid and blood.

CDR1 SGHRS and CDR2 YFSETQ come from the germline V gene. There are 16 residues in the CDR3. Germline trimming cut 0 bases from V and 4 bases from J; bases unmatched to any gene: 7. J is TRBJ2-3 and V is TRBV5-1; TRBD2 agrees at 8 bases. The sequence was collected from a male donor with ankylosing spondylitis. The sequenced material came from blood, either unsorted or a sorted T cell fraction (not recorded which). The CDR3, as DNA: TGCGCCAGCAGCTTGGAAGGAGCGGGAGTTTCAGATACGCAGTATTTT. Amino acids: CASSLEGAGVSDTQYF.